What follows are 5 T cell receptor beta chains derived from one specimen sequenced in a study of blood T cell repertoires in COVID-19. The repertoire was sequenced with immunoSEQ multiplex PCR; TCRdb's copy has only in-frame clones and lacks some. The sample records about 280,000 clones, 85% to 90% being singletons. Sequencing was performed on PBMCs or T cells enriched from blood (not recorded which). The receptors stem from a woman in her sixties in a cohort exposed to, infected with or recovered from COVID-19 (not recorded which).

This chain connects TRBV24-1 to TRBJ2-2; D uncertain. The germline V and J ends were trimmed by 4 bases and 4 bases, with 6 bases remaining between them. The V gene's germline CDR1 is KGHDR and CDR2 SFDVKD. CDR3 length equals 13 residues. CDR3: CATSDFLTGELFF. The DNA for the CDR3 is TGTGCCACCAGTGACTTCCTCACCGGGGAGCTGTTTTTT.

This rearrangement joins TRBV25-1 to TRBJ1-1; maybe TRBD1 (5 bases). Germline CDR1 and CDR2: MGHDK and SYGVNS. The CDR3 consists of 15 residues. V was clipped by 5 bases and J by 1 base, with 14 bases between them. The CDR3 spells CASSPSGFGNTEAFF. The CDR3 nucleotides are TGTGCCAGCAGTCCATCAGGGTTCGGGAACACTGAAGCTTTCTTT.

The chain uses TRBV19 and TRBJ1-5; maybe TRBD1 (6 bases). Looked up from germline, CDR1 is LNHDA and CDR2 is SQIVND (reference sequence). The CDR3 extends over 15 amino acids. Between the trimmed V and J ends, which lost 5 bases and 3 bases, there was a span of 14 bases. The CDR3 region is CASSPGRGHNQPQHF. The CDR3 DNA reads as TGTGCCAGTAGTCCAGGCAGGGGACACAATCAGCCCCAGCATTTT. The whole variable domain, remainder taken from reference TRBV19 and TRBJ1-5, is DGGITQSPKYLFRKEGQNVTLSCEQNLNHDAMYWYRQDPGQGLRLIYYSQIVNDFQKGDIAEGYSVSREKKESFPLTVTSAQKNPTAFYLCASSPGRGHNQPQHFGDGTRLSIL.

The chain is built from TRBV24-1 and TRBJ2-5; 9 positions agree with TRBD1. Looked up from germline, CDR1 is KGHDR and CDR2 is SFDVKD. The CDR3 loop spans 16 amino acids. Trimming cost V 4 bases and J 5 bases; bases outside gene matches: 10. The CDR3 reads CATSEPDRGGFETQYF. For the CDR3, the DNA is TGTGCCACCAGTGAGCCGGACAGGGGAGGGTTCGAGACCCAGTACTTC.

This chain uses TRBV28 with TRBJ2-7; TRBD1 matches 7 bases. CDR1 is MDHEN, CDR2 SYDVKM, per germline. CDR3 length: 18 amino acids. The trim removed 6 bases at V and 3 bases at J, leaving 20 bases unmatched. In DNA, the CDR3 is TGTGCCAGCAGCCCCTACAGGGGTTATCTCGACTTAGACTACGAGCAGTACTTC. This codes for CASSPYRGYLDLDYEQYF.